One sample yielded the 24 T cell receptor beta chains listed below, sequenced in a study of T cells in Graves' hyperthyroidism and ophthalmopathy. There were TCR beta CDR3 regions amplified from RNA transcripts. RT-PCR in the first round (using the HTBI primer set) targeted the TCR CDR3. TCRdb passed the multiplex PCR reads through MiXCR, listing each CDR3 protein once. The table has more than 500,000 distinct CDR3 sequences, around 15% seen once; the top ten hold around 4%. The sample was blood. The receptors shown here come from a woman in her thirties or forties with Graves' ophthalmopathy.

This clonotype was recorded many times. V usage is TRBV5-1 and J usage is TRBJ2-7; weak D call: TRBD2 (5 bases). The CDR3 contains 14 residues. CDR1 and CDR2 from the germline V gene are SGHRS and YFSETQ. Trimming removed 6 bases at V and 5 bases at J, with 18 bases between. The CDR3 DNA follows: TGCGCCAGCATCGCTAATGGGCTAGCAGACGAGCAGTACTTC. It specifies CASIANGLADEQYF. The whole variable domain, remainder taken from reference TRBV5-1 and TRBJ2-7, is KAGVTQTPRYLIKTRGQQVTLSCSPISGHRSVSWYQQTPGQGLQFLFEYFSETQRNKGNFPGRFSGRQFSNSRSEMNVSTLELGDSALYLCASIANGLADEQYFGPGTRLTVT.

Many counts were recorded for this clonotype. This rearrangement joins TRBV11-2 to TRBJ1-2; D gene uncertain. The germline V gene has CDR1 SGHAT and CDR2 FQNNGV. The CDR3 has 14 amino acids. The germline V and J ends were trimmed by 3 bases and 2 bases, with 10 bases remaining between them. CDR3 amino acids: CASSFDAGNYGYTF. CDR3 bases: TGTGCCAGCAGCTTCGACGCGGGAAACTATGGCTACACCTTC.

Ten or more counts support this clonotype. The V and J genes are TRBV5-6 and TRBJ2-2, with D hard to call. CDR3 length: 13 residues. V was clipped by 4 bases and J by 4 bases, with 8 bases between them. In germline, CDR1 is SGHDT, CDR2 YYEEEE. The CDR3 bases are TGTGCCAGCAGCCGAGACATCACCGGGGAGCTGTTTTTT. Protein product: CASSRDITGELFF.

The V call is TRBV7-2, the J call TRBJ2-1, with 7 bases that match TRBD1. J gave up 14 bases and V 0 bases, and 7 bases lay outside the gene matches. The CDR3 is 13 amino acids. The V gene's germline CDR1 is SGHTA and CDR2 FQGNSA. The DNA of the CDR3 is TGTGCCAGCAGCTTAGCGCAGGGCCAGGGGGAGTTCTTC. Translated: CASSLAQGQGEFF.

This clonotype came up many times. CDR3 sequence: CASSILGTANTEAFF. The CDR3 bases are TGTGCCAGTAGTATTCTTGGGACAGCGAACACTGAAGCTTTCTTT. The chain links TRBV19 to TRBJ1-1; TRBD1 matches at 7 bases. From germline, CDR1 is LNHDA and CDR2 SQIVND (reference sequence). V gave up 3 bases and J gave up 1 base; unmatched junction bases: 5. CDR3 length: 15 amino acids.

This clonotype appeared many times. The chain links TRBV6-8 to TRBJ1-5; the D is unclear. Trimming cost V 1 base and J 15 bases, with 10 bases left between them. CDR3 size: 11 residues. CDR1 is MNHGY and CDR2 is SAAAGT in the germline V gene. In DNA form, the CDR3 reads TGTGCCAGCAGTTACTGGGCTTTGCCGCATTTT. Residues: CASSYWALPHF.

This clonotype was found many times. This sequence joins TRBV12-3 or TRBV12-4 and TRBJ2-7; TRBD2 agrees at 8 bases. This CDR3 comprises 15 residues. The junction had 7 bases not matched to a gene; V was cut back by 5 bases and J by 1 base. The DNA for the CDR3 is TGTGCCAGCAGTGCTCGAGCGGGAGTATCCTACGAGCAGTACTTC. Encoded protein: CASSARAGVSYEQYF.

Many counts were recorded for this clonotype. This rearrangement joins TRBV20-1 to TRBJ2-7; 15 bases agree with TRBD2. The CDR3 contains 15 residues. J was trimmed by 3 bases and V by 5 bases; bases with no gene match: 5. The V gene's germline CDR1 is DFQATT and CDR2 SNEGSKA (reference sequence). This CDR3 is CSAQSGLAGGYEQYF. DNA for the CDR3: TGCAGTGCTCAATCGGGACTAGCGGGAGGCTACGAGCAGTACTTC.

This clonotype was counted between two and nine times. The CDR3 DNA reads as TGTGCCAGCAGCGGACAGGCGCGTGAAGCTTTCTTT. Its translation is CASSGQAREAFF. The V and J genes are TRBV6-1 and TRBJ1-1, with 7 bases fitting TRBD1. Germline V lookup: CDR1 MNHNS, CDR2 SASEGT. The CDR3 is 12 amino acids. V shed 6 bases, J shed 7 bases, and the junction held 5 bases outside the gene matches.

This clonotype has ten or more counts. The genes are TRBV25-1 and TRBJ2-5; 9 nucleotides agree with TRBD2. V was clipped by 4 bases and J by 3 bases; unmatched bases: 3. The CDR3 contains 14 residues. Per germline, CDR1 MGHDK and CDR2 SYGVNS. CDR3 in DNA: TGTGCCAGCAGTGGGGGACTAGCAGAAGAGACCCAGTACTTC. The encoded protein is CASSGGLAEETQYF.

This clonotype was seen repeatedly, ten times or more. The CDR3 spells CASSESSQRKYQETQYF. The DNA of the CDR3 is TGTGCCAGCAGTGAATCTTCCCAGCGGAAGTACCAAGAGACCCAGTACTTC. J is TRBJ2-5 and V is TRBV25-1; weak D call: TRBD2 (5 bases). Trimming took off 1 base at V and 0 bases at J, with 15 bases between the two ends. Germline V CDR1 and CDR2: MGHDK, SYGVNS. This CDR3 has 17 amino acids. The full variable domain, completed using reference TRBV25-1 and TRBJ2-5, is EADIYQTPRYLVIGTGKKITLECSQTMGHDKMYWYQQDPGMELHLIHYSYGVNSTEKGDLSSESTVSRIRTEHFPLTLESARPSHTSQYLCASSESSQRKYQETQYFGPGTRLLVL.

V is TRBV7-9 and J is TRBJ1-5; 7 bases agree with TRBD1. Germline V lookup: CDR1 SEHNR, CDR2 FQNEAQ (reference sequence). V dropped 1 base and J dropped 12; count of bases not matched to a gene: 3. The CDR3 covers 12 residues. CDR3 coding DNA: TGTGCCAGCAGCTTAGGGGACAGAAGCCAGCATTTT. It yields the protein CASSLGDRSQHF.

In this sample, this clonotype turned up many times. This sequence joins TRBV6-5 and TRBJ1-1; a weak D match, TRBD1 (5 bases). The germline V and J ends were trimmed by 0 bases and 5 bases, with 13 bases remaining between them. CDR3 length: 15 amino acids. Germline V gives CDR1 MNHEY, CDR2 SVGAGI. The CDR3 DNA reads as TGTGCCAGCAGTTACTCGGGGCGGACCTCGACTGAAGCTTTCTTT. Amino acids: CASSYSGRTSTEAFF.

The gene calls are TRBV10-3 and TRBJ1-2; 9 positions match TRBD1. The CDR3 is 12 amino acids. Losses at the gene ends were 11 bases for V and 8 bases for J; bases not matched to a gene: 9. Germline V lookup: CDR1 ENHRY, CDR2 SYGVKD. In nucleotides, the CDR3 is TGTGCCGCCGTGGGACAGGGAGGCGGCTACACCTTC. This sequence encodes CAAVGQGGGYTF.

This clonotype showed up many times. V is TRBV30 and J is TRBJ2-7, with 11 bases fitting TRBD2. The V gene's germline CDR1 is GTSNPN and CDR2 SVGIG (reference sequence). CDR3 length equals 14 residues. Trimming cost V 3 bases and J 3 bases; bases outside gene matches: 4. CDR3 DNA: TGTGCCTGGAGCGGGACTAGCGGTTTCTACGAGCAGTACTTC. This codes for CAWSGTSGFYEQYF.

This clonotype turned up a few times. The CDR3 reads CASSQGDQGKLYEQYF. The CDR3 DNA sequence: TGCGCCAGCAGCCAAGGAGACCAGGGGAAATTATACGAGCAGTACTTC. V gene TRBV4-1 combines with J gene TRBJ2-7; the D gene is possibly TRBD1 (6 bases). With 1 base removed from V and 4 bases from J, the gap between germline ends came to 17 bases. This CDR3 has 16 residues. Germline lookup yields CDR1 MGHRA and CDR2 YSYEKL.

The sample holds a few counts of this clonotype. Sequence at one end of the junction differs from germline and may be a read error. The V call is TRBV2, the J call TRBJ2-7, with TRBD2 matching 14 bases. This CDR3 region has 12 residues. In germline, CDR1 is SNHLY, CDR2 FYNNEI. CDR3 sequence (DNA): TGTGCCAGCAGTCTGGGACTAGCGGGAGCCTTTTTC. Amino acid sequence: CASSLGLAGAFF.

This clonotype appeared many times. The CDR3 loop reads CAASGGFDDQPQHF. The DNA for the CDR3 is TGTGCCGCGTCGGGAGGGTTTGACGATCAGCCCCAGCATTTT. The chain employs TRBV10-3 and TRBJ1-5; D not certain. Trimming cost V 11 bases and J 5 bases, with 19 bases left between them. The CDR3 has 14 amino acids. CDR1 is ENHRY and CDR2 is SYGVKD in the germline V gene.

In DNA, the CDR3 is TGTGCCAGCAGTCAAGTAGGGAACACCGGGGAGCTGTTTTTT. The encoded protein is CASSQVGNTGELFF. The genes are TRBV6-1 and TRBJ2-2, with no clear D. V lost 5 bases and J lost 1, with 8 bases in between. CDR3 length equals 14 residues. In germline, CDR1 is MNHNS, CDR2 SASEGT.

This clonotype was observed at least ten times. The chain recombines TRBV28 with TRBJ1-5, with D maybe TRBD1 (5 bases). Per germline, CDR1 MDHEN and CDR2 SYDVKM. The ends were cut back, 6 bases at V and 7 bases at J, with 16 bases in the middle. This CDR3 has 14 residues. The CDR3 bases are TGTGCCAGCAGCCACAGTAGGGGTACACAGCCCCAGCATTTT. The encoded protein is CASSHSRGTQPQHF. The full variable domain, its missing parts supplied by reference TRBV28 and TRBJ1-5, is DVKVTQSSRYLVKRTGEKVFLECVQDMDHENMFWYRQDPGLGLRLIYFSYDVKMKEKGDIPEGYSVSREKKERFSLILESASTNQTSMYLCASSHSRGTQPQHFGDGTRLSIL.

This clonotype was observed at least ten times. The V and J genes are TRBV12-5 and TRBJ2-5; D perhaps matches TRBD2 (6 bases). V lost 5 bases and J lost 2, with 12 bases in between. The CDR3 covers 14 residues. CDR1 is LGHNT and CDR2 is FRNRAP in the germline V gene. CDR3 coding DNA: TGTGCTAGTGGTCCAAGTGGGGGGCAAGAGACCCAGTACTTC. Translated: CASGPSGGQETQYF.

This clonotype was counted many times. Here the CDR3 reads CASSLGAGRVNIQYF. CDR3 DNA: TGTGCCAGCAGCTTAGGGGCGGGAAGGGTGAACATTCAGTACTTC. The chain is built from TRBV7-2 and TRBJ2-4; D may be TRBD2 (6 bases). The V gene's germline CDR1 is SGHTA and CDR2 FQGNSA. V was trimmed by 1 base and J by 7 bases, leaving 14 bases between them. This CDR3 has 15 residues.

In its sample, this clonotype was seen a few times. This chain uses TRBV2 with TRBJ2-5; 10 nucleotides align to TRBD1. The CDR3 sequence is 17 residues long. V was pared by 6 bases and J by 5 bases, with 15 bases of the junction left unmatched. Germline CDR1 SNHLY, CDR2 FYNNEI. The CDR3 bases are TGTGCCAGCAGCCCCGGGACAGGGGCTCTAACGGGGGAGACCCAGTACTTC. Encoded protein: CASSPGTGALTGETQYF. The whole variable domain, remainder taken from reference TRBV2 and TRBJ2-5, is EPEVTQTPSHQVTQMGQEVILRCVPISNHLYFYWYRQILGQKVEFLVSFYNNEISEKSEIFDDQFSVERPDGSNFTLKIRSTKLEDSAMYFCASSPGTGALTGETQYFGPGTRLLVL.

This clonotype was seen ten or more times. The rearrangement uses TRBV27 and TRBJ1-3; D is ambiguous. V dropped 1 base and J dropped 0 bases, with 16 bases sitting between them. CDR3 size: 18 residues. In germline, CDR1 is MNHEY, CDR2 SMNVEV (reference sequence). CDR3 in DNA: TGTGCCAGCAGTTTATATGCCCCAGGAGGGCACTCTGGAAACACCATATATTTT. Its translation is CASSLYAPGGHSGNTIYF.